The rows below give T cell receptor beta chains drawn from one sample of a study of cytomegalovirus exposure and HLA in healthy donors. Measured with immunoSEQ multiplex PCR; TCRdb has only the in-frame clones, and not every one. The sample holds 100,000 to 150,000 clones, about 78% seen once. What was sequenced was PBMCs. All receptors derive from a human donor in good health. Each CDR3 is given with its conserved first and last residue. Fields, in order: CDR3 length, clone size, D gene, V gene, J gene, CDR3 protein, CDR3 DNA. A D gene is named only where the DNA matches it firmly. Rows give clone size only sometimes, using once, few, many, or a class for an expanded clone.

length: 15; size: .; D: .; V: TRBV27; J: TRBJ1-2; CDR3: CASSRWESPNYGYTF; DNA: TGTGCCAGCAGTCGATGGGAGAGCCCAAACTATGGCTACACCTTC
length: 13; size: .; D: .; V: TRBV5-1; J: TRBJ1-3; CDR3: CASSEDSGNTIYF; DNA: TGCGCCAGCAGCGAGGACTCTGGAAACACCATATATTTT
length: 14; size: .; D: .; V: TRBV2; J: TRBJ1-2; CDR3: CASSYSSSVYGYTF; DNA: TGTGCCAGCAGTTATAGCAGTAGCGTTTATGGCTACACCTTC
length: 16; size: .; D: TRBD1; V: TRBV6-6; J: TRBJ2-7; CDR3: CASSYGQGARLGEQYF; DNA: TGTGCCAGCAGTTACGGACAGGGGGCCCGTCTGGGGGAGCAGTACTTC
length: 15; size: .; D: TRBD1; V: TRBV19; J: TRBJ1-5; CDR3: CASSIRGTGYQPQHF; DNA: TGTGCCAGTAGTATAAGAGGGACAGGTTATCAGCCCCAGCATTTT
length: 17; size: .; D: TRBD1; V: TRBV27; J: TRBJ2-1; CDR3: CASSLSRGQGPVDEQFF; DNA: TGTGCCAGCAGTTTATCCCGGGGACAGGGGCCCGTCGATGAGCAGTTCTTC
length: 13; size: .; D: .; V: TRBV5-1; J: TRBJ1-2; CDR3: CASSLALGYGYTF; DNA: TGCGCCAGCAGCTTGGCGCTCGGCTATGGCTACACCTTC
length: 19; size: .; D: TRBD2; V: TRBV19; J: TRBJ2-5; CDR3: CASRATGTSGRGYQETQYF; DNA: TGTGCCAGCAGGGCTACCGGGACTAGCGGGAGGGGTTACCAAGAGACCCAGTACTTC
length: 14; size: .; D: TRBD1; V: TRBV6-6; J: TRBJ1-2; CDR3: CASRQGAQTYGYTF; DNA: TGTGCCAGCAGGCAGGGGGCGCAGACCTATGGCTACACCTTC
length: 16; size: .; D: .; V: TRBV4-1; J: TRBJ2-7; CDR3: CASSQETPRSTYEQYF; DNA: TGCGCCAGCAGCCAAGAAACCCCGCGGAGCACCTACGAGCAGTACTTC
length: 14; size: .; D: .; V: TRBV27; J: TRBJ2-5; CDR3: CASSPLRYQETQYF; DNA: TGTGCCAGCAGTCCACTAAGGTACCAAGAGACCCAGTACTTC
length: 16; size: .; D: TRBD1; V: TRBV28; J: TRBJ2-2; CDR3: CASRLTGTGNTGELFF; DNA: TGTGCCAGCAGACTTACCGGGACAGGGAACACCGGGGAGCTGTTTTTT
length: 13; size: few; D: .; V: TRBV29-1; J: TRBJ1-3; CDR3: CSASGAAGNTIYF; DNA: TGCAGCGCATCAGGGGCGGCTGGAAACACCATATATTTT
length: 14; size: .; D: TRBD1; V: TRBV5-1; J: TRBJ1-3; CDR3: CASSLDRAGNTIYF; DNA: TGCGCCAGCAGCCTGGACAGGGCTGGAAACACCATATATTTT
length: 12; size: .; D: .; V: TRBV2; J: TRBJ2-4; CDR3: CAVREAKNIQYF; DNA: TGTGCCGTGAGGGAAGCCAAAAACATTCAGTACTTC
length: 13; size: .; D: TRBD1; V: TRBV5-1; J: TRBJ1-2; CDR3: CASTRDRYYGYTF; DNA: TGCGCCAGCACCCGGGACAGATACTATGGCTACACCTTC
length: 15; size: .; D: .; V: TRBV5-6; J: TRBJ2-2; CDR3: CASSLGLADTGELFF; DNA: TGTGCCAGCAGCTTGGGCCTCGCGGACACCGGGGAGCTGTTTTTT
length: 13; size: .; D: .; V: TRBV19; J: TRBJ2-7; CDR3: CASSSAGTYEQYF; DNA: TGTGCCAGTAGTTCTGCAGGGACTTACGAGCAGTACTTC
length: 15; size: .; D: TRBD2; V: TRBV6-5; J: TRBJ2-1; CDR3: CASSLTSGAYNEQFF; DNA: TGTGCCAGCAGTCTCACTAGCGGAGCCTACAATGAGCAGTTCTTC
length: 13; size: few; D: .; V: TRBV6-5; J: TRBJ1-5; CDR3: CASSLNSNQPQHF; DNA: TGTGCCAGCAGTCTTAATAGCAATCAGCCCCAGCATTTT
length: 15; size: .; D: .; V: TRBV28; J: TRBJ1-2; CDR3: CASSGGWGVNYGYTF; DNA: TGTGCCAGCAGTGGGGGGTGGGGGGTTAACTATGGCTACACCTTC
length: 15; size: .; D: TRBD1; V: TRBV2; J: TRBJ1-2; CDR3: CASSEWRTGGLGYTF; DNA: TGTGCCAGCAGTGAGTGGAGGACAGGGGGCCTGGGCTACACCTTC
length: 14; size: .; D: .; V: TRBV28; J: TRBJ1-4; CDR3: CASKSAGFNEKLFF; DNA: TGTGCCAGCAAATCCGCGGGGTTCAATGAAAAACTGTTTTTT
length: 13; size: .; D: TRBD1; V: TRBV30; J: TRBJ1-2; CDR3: CAWSGQGRHDYTF; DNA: TGTGCCTGGAGTGGACAGGGGCGGCATGACTACACCTTC
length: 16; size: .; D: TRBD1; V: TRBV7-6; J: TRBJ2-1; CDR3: CASSLFGTGADNEQFF; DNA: TGTGCCAGCAGCTTATTCGGGACAGGGGCTGACAATGAGCAGTTCTTC
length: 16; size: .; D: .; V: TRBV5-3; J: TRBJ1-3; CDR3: CARSCPIIRTGNTIYF; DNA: TGTGCCAGAAGCTGCCCTATAATCCGAACTGGAAACACCATATATTTT
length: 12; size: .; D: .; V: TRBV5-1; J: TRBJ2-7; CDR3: CASSFEINEQYF; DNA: TGCGCCAGCAGCTTTGAGATCAACGAGCAGTACTTC
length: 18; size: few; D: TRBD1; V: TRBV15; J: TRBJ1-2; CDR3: CATSRDLALRDSNYGYTF; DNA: TGTGCCACCAGCAGAGATCTGGCTTTGAGGGACAGCAACTATGGCTACACCTTC
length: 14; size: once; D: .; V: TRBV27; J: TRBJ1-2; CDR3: CASSLLGPGSGYTF; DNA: TGTGCCAGCAGTTTATTGGGCCCGGGGTCGGGCTACACCTTC
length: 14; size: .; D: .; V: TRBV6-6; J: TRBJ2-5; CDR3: CASSYSGRQETQYF; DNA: TGTGCCAGCAGTTACTCGGGCAGGCAAGAGACCCAGTACTTC
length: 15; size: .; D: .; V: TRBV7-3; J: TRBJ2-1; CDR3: CASSLRAGTYNEQFF; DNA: TGTGCCAGCAGCTTAAGGGCGGGAACCTACAATGAGCAGTTCTTC
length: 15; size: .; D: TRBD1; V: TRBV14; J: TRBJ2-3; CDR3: CASSQRDRGPDTQYF; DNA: TGTGCCAGCAGCCAAAGGGACAGGGGTCCAGATACGCAGTATTTT
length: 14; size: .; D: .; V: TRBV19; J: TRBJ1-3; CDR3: CASVQGASGNTIYF; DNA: TGTGCCAGTGTACAGGGAGCCTCTGGAAACACCATATATTTT
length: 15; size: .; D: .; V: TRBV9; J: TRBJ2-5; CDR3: CASSVGPRGQETQYF; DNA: TGTGCCAGCAGCGTAGGACCCCGAGGACAAGAGACCCAGTACTTC
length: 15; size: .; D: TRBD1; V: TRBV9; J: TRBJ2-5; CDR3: CASSVVGTGKETQYF; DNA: TGTGCCAGCAGCGTAGTGGGGACAGGGAAAGAGACCCAGTACTTC
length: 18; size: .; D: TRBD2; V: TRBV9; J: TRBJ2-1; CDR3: CASSVRNSGRNLYNEQFF; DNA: TGTGCCAGCAGCGTCCGTAATAGCGGGAGGAACCTATACAATGAGCAGTTCTTC
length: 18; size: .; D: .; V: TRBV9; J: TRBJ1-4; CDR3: CASNLWGMLRGGGEKLFF; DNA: TGTGCCAGCAACCTGTGGGGAATGCTTAGAGGGGGTGGTGAAAAACTGTTTTTT
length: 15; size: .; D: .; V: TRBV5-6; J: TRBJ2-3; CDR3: CASSFQGRSTDTQYF; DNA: TGTGCCAGCAGCTTCCAGGGGCGAAGCACAGATACGCAGTATTTT
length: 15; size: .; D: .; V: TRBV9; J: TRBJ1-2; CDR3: CASSVDPILNYGYTF; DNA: TGTGCCAGCAGCGTAGATCCGATACTAAACTATGGCTACACCTTC
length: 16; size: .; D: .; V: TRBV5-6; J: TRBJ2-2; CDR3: CASRSVGGSNTGELFF; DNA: TGTGCCAGCAGAAGCGTCGGCGGATCGAACACCGGGGAGCTGTTTTTT
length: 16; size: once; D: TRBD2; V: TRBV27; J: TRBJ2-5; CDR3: CASSFRGLADQETQYF; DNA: TGTGCCAGCAGTTTCCGCGGACTAGCGGATCAAGAGACCCAGTACTTC
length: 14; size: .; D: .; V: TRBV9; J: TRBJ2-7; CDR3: CASTTGKASYEQYF; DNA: TGTGCCAGCACGACGGGGAAGGCCTCCTACGAGCAGTACTTC
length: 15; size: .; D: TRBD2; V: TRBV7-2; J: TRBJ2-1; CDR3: CASSSSGLGSNEQFF; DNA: TGTGCCAGCAGCTCGTCGGGACTAGGATCCAATGAGCAGTTCTTC